This T cell receptor beta chain stems from a study of cytomegalovirus exposure and HLA in healthy donors (dated by TCRdb to the late 2010s). Background on the whole study: According to an earlier analysis of several hundred of the donors, 150 million to 200 million T cells yielded approximately 120 million unique TCR beta sequences and about 300 Gb of sequence data. An early release that covered roughly 600 HLA-typed donors contained around 300 gigabases of sequencing data and tens of millions of unique TCR sequences. Among the approximately 430 genotyped donors, around 81% belonged to the genetic ancestry cluster associated with self-reported Caucasian donors. The aim of the study was to test whether cataloging public T cell receptors could identify signatures of past pathogen exposure. The study profiled the T cell repertoires of 500 to 800 subjects by immunosequencing and related them to cytomegalovirus serostatus. Besides the first cohort of roughly 640 subjects, a separate validation cohort made up of 95 to 150 different subjects was used. High-throughput TCR immunosequencing, statistical association of individual TCRs with disease status, and machine learning were combined to predict cytomegalovirus infection status. A later analysis re-analyzed previously published TCR beta repertoires from 500 to 700 donors and added high-resolution HLA genotyping to study TCR occurrence patterns. The later analysis used no new phenotypic data to find candidate immune exposures, relying instead on TCR beta sequences and their occurrence across donors. To decide whether each TCR beta V gene segment behaved as functional or pseudogenic, an earlier analysis of nearly 600 of the donors relied on high-throughput TCR beta sequencing. Donor age, sex, ethnicity and CMV serostatus were collected together with the repertoire data. A later genetic analysis used genome-wide SNP genotypes for about 65% of the 666 donors, treating that subset as a discovery cohort. All discovery cohort repertoires had been generated using a single sequencing platform. HLA typing covered class I and class II loci at four-digit resolution. The number of typed donors differed by locus: about 620-640 for A, B, C, DRB1 and DQB1; 522 for DQA1; 600 to 610 for DPA1; and about 450 for DPB1. Several DR-DQ haplotypes were treated as single units for association and clustering because of strong linkage in the cohort. Among some 400 genotyped donors of the cohort, an average of roughly 230,000 unique TCR beta nucleotide sequences was sequenced per donor, of which about 19% were non-productive.

Points on this clone: The specificity of this receptor is unknown. Per-nucleotide qualities are absent, and no much larger clonotype sits a single base away.

The cohort consisted of 670 or so healthy bone marrow donors. All cohort members were sampled while nominally healthy, although unrecorded immune exposures were likely present. The donor was CMV seropositive and belonged to the group of more than 250 seropositive cohort members. Every donor gave a peripheral blood sample, and the peripheral blood mononuclear cells from that sample were used for TCR beta sequencing. The Qiagen DNeasy Blood Extraction Kit was used to extract genomic DNA from the blood cell samples. CDR1 is given as GTSNPN and CDR2 as SVGIG, both from the germline V gene (reference sequence). Trimming costs V 2 bases and J 7 bases, and their ends lie 8 bases apart. The CDR3 sequence holds 12 residues, the cysteine and phenylalanine included. Here the CDR3 DNA is all that survives: 36 bases in frame from base 1. Study-wide conclusions, independent of this receptor: The sequencing pipeline was judged likely to have produced a cluster of highly shared sequence variants as a technical artifact. A further reported finding was that TCR beta sequences accurately predicted the HLA-A and HLA-B alleles for most subjects in the first cohort. The classifier was reported to diagnose cytomegalovirus status with high specificity and sensitivity in both the original and validation cohorts. A later analysis associated about 16,000 TCR beta sequences with specific HLA alleles at a false discovery rate of 0.05. According to a later analysis, TCR association rates differed among HLA loci, with DRB1 alleles showing the most associated TCRs and HLA-C alleles showing the fewest. V-gene and J-gene trimming of TCR beta chains was associated with a missense DCLRE1C variant in a later genetic analysis, and the association was replicated in an independent cohort. A later analysis reported that several top co-occurrence clusters appeared linked to parvovirus B19, influenza, CMV and Epstein-Barr virus. Presence/absence analyses assumed roughly uniform sequencing depth across donors, an assumption that may not hold. Linkage disequilibrium might explain the correlated functional status among segregating V segments, but an unknown experimental factor could not be ruled out. Broadly in line with IMGT annotations, most TCR beta V segments showed up in productive rearrangements about 87% or about 30% of the time in an earlier analysis of several hundred of the donors. The authors suggested that the approach could potentially be generalized to other disease states and immunological phenotypes. Across donors, most TCR sequences were observed very rarely, whereas some public TCRs were present in many individuals. A total of roughly 160 TCR beta chains were listed by the study as associated with cytomegalovirus. A later analysis found that most CMV-associated TCR beta chains appeared HLA-restricted, with HLA associations seemingly driven largely by CMV exposure. A few of the identified cytomegalovirus-associated TCR beta chains were confirmed in vitro to be specific for cytomegalovirus antigens. Only TCR beta chains were sequenced in this cohort, and the absence of alpha or paired-chain data limited detectable features. According to a later genetic analysis, donors in an Asian-associated ancestry cluster had fewer N-insertions in productive TCRs than the roughly 700-donor mean. Because HLA typing was unavailable for some donors at each locus, only the typed subset was used in association tests. The only immune exposure information available for the cohort was CMV serostatus. Because counts were too low, 15 to 20 rarely observed V segments, including chromosome 9 orphons, were excluded from the earlier analysis of some 590 of the donors. The 87-base-pair reads could not distinguish some IMGT-functional V segments, including TRBV6-2 and TRBV6-3, so those segments were excluded. Strong co-occurrence of HLA alleles, especially DR and DQ, made assigning TCR associations to individual alleles difficult. Compared with equally common non-associated chains, HLA-associated TCR beta chains in a later analysis were more clonally expanded and had lower generation probabilities.

Library creation used the immunoSEQ multiplex PCR assay. The multiplex PCR relied on a mix of 60 forward primers for TCR Vbeta segments and 13 reverse primers for TCR Jbeta segments. The CDR3 region of rearranged TCR beta genes was amplified from genomic DNA with a multiplex PCR assay. Amplified TCR beta libraries were sequenced as 87-base-pair reads on the Illumina HiSeq System. The original methods were these. In a later analysis, approximately 74 million unique TCR beta chains were counted across the 650 to 700 repertoires, and approximately 11 million of these chains were shared by at least two donors. To remove PCR and sequencing errors, raw reads were error-corrected and collapsed into unique sequences using a nearest-neighbor algorithm that merged closely related sequences. V, D and J gene segments were assigned by aligning CDR3 sequences to IMGT reference sequences. For a sequence to be retained, at least a six-nucleotide match to both a V gene segment and a J gene segment was required. A rearrangement was called productive if the CDR3 had no stop codons and remained in frame with V and J, and every other rearrangement was called non-productive. CDR3 was defined by IMGT convention, running from the second conserved V-encoded cysteine to the conserved J-encoded phenylalanine. Sequences without an unambiguous match to a single V gene segment were excluded from the earlier analysis of about 630 of the donors. An earlier analysis of 587 of the donors called V segments functional above 56.7% productive rearrangements and segregating when the between-donor standard deviation exceeded 5%. A statistical classification framework was built for diagnosing cytomegalovirus status from the catalog of TCR beta chain sequences. A later analysis assigned V and J genes by comparing TCR nucleotide sequences with IMGT/GENE-DB human TR gene sequences. The TCRdist pipeline was used in a later analysis to assign CDR3 sequences and most-parsimonious VDJ recombination scenarios. In a later analysis, each TCR beta chain was defined by its CDR3 amino acid sequence together with its V-gene family, and reads lacking a unique V-gene family were excluded. As a way to deal with suspected cross-contamination and a sequencing artifact, a later analysis dropped roughly 600 nucleotide sequences that were highly shared and had low generation probability. For each public chain, a later analysis derived a clonal expansion index from normalized ranks of inferred template counts within each repertoire. In a later analysis, generation probabilities were computed with a VDJ recombination model fitted to out-of-frame rearrangements, and the resulting probabilities were checked against IGoR. Hypergeometric tests were used in a later analysis to score TCR-TCR, TCR-HLA and TCR-CMV co-occurrence, with a repertoire-size bias correction applied to the TCR pairs. False discovery rates were estimated in a later analysis by permuting HLA or CMV assignments 20 times. In a later analysis, co-occurring TCRs were grouped using DBSCAN, with TCRdist sequence similarity added in when clustering inside HLA-allele-positive subsets. For co-occurrence clustering, repertoires with fewer than 30,000 or more than 120,000 public chains were excluded, along with 5 or 6 repertoires with anomalous nucleotide sharing. The immuneACCESS repertoire file appears here via TCRdb, limited to in-frame rearrangements. These files lack a portion of the clones; in checked studies, under half of the deficit traces to unresolved V genes, and the cause of the others is not known. Clone size and V and J calls were adopted from that table, with D and trimming inferred from the DNA. The table for this sample lists about 99,000 clones; 79% of them were counted only once. Clones ranked in the top ten supply less than 5% of the sample.

In this chain, TRBV30 is recombined with TRBJ2-2, and possibly TRBD1, on 6 matching bases. The receptor was derived from a man in his forties or fifties in good health and CMV-seropositive. The sample was PBMCs. The sequence in DNA is TGTGCCTGGAGTAAGGGGGTCGGGGAGCTGTTTTTT. Its translation is CAWSKGVGELFF. The CDR3, completed at both ends by the reference TRBV30 and TRBJ2-2 genes, gives the full variable domain SQTIHQWPATLVQPVGSPLSLECTVEGTSNPNLYWYRQAAGRGLQLLFYSVGIGQISSEVPQNLSASRPQDRQFILSSKKLLLSDSGFYLCAWSKGVGELFFGEGSRLTVL.